This T cell receptor (beta chain) was identified in a study of T cell responses to AZD1222 COVID-19 vaccine. Whole-study results and caveats: Two AZD1222 administrations were followed by greater Spike-specific TCR breadth and depth. Donors were chiefly white British, with a greater number of females, and clonal diversity was perhaps underestimated.

A word on this clone: The antigen is unknown.

The CDR3 consists of 16 residues. Germline CDR1 and CDR2: LNHDA and SQIVND (reference sequence). V lost 3 bases and J lost 9; bases outside the gene matches: 12. Pooling was applied to second doses at about 4 or about 12 weeks. The repertoire was sequenced with immunoSEQ multiplex PCR; TCRdb's copy has only in-frame clones and lacks some. Of around 91,000 clones in the sample, roughly 90% were seen once. The sequence was collected from an adult who received the AZD1222 COVID-19 vaccine. The chain employs TRBV19 and TRBJ2-1, with 9 bases fitting TRBD2. This specimen was peripheral blood, taken 28 days after the second AZD1222 dose. CDR3 residues: CASSMLEGLALGEQFF. The CDR3 nucleotides are TGTGCCAGTAGTATGCTTGAGGGACTAGCCCTCGGTGAGCAGTTCTTC.